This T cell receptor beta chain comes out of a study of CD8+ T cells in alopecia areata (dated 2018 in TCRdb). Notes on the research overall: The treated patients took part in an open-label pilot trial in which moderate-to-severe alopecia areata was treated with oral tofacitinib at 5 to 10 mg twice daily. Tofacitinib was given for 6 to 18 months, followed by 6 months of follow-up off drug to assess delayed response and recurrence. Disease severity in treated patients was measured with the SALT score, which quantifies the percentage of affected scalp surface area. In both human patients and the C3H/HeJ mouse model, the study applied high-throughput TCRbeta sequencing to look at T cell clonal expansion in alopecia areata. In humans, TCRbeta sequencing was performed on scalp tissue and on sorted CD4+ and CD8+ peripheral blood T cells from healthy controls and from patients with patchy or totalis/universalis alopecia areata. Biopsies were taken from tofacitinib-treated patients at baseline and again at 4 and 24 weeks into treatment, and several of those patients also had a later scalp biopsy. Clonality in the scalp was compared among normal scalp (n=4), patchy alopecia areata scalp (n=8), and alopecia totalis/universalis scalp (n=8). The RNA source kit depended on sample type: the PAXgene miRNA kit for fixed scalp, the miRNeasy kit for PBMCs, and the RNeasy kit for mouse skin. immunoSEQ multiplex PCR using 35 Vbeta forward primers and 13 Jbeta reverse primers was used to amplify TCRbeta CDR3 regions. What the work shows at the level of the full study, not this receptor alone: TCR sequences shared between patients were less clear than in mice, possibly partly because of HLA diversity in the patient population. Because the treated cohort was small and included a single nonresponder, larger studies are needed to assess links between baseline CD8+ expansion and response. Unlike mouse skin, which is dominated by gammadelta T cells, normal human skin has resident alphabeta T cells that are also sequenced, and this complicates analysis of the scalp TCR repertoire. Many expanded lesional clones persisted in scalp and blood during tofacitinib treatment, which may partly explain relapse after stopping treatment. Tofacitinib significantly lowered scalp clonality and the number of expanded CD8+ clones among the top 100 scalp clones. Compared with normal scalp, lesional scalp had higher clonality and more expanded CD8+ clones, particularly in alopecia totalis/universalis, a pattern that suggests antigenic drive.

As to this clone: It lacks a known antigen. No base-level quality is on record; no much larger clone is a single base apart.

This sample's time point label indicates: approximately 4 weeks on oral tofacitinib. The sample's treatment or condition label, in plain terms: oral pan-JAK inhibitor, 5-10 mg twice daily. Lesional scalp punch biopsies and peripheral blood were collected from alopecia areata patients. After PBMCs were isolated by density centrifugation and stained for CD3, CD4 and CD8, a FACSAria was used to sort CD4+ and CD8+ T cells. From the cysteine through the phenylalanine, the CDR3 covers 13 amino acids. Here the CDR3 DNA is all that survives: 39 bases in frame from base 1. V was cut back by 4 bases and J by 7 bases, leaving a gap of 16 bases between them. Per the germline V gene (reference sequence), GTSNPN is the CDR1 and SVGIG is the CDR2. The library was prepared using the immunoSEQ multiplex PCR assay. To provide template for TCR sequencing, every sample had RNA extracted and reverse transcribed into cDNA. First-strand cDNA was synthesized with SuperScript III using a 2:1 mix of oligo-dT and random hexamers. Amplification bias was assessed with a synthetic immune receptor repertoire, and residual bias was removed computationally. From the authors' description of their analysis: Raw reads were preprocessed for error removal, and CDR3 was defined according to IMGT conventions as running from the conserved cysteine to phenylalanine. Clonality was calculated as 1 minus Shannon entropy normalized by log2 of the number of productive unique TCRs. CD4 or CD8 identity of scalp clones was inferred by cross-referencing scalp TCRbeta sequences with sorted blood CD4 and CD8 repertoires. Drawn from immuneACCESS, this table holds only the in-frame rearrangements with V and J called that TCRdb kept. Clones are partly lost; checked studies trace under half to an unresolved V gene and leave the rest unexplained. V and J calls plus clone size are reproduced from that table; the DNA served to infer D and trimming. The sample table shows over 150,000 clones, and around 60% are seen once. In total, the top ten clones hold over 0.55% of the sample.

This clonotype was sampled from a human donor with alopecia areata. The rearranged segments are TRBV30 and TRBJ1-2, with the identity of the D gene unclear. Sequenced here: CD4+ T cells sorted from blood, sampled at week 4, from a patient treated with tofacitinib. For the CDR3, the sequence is CAWKLVRPGGYTF. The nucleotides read TGTGCCTGGAAACTTGTGCGGCCTGGTGGCTACACCTTC. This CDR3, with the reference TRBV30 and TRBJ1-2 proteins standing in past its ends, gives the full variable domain SQTIHQWPATLVQPVGSPLSLECTVEGTSNPNLYWYRQAAGRGLQLLFYSVGIGQISSEVPQNLSASRPQDRQFILSSKKLLLSDSGFYLCAWKLVRPGGYTFGSGTRLTVV.